A single sample is the source of the 20 T cell receptor beta chains below, sequenced in a study of breast tumors, draining lymph nodes, adjacent tissues. MiXCR, run by TCRdb on the multiplex PCR reads, gives a single entry per CDR3 protein. The sample lists 200,000 or so distinct CDR3 sequences; 31% were seen once. Breast cancer patients provided tissue from their axillary draining lymph nodes. Input material: axillary lymph node tissue. The source of these receptors is a female donor with breast cancer. Some clones in this sample may be carry-over from other donors' samples.

Details on this clonotype: One base away lies a much larger clone, so this may be a sequencing read error. The chain combines TRBV11-2 with TRBJ1-2; 8 bases fit TRBD1. V shed 3 bases and J 4 bases; nucleotides not matched to a gene: 7. The CDR3 is 15 amino acids. The germline CDR1 and CDR2 sequences are SGHAT and FQNNGV. The CDR3 reads CASSFSGQASYGYTF. CDR3 nucleotides: TGTGCCAGCAGCTTCTCGGGACAGGCCTCCTATGGCTACACCTTC.

This clonotype appeared a single time. The V and J genes are TRBV14 and TRBJ2-1; D gene ambiguous. V lost 1 base to trimming and J lost 2 bases, with 6 bases between them. In germline, CDR1 is SGHDN, CDR2 FVKESK. The CDR3 consists of 14 residues. CDR3 bases: TGTGCCAGCAGCCAAGGGTTCACCTACAATGAGCAGTTCTTC. Encoded protein: CASSQGFTYNEQFF.

This clonotype was counted ten times or more. Compared with germline, one end of the junction differs, possibly owing to a read error. The V call is TRBV7-8, the J call TRBJ1-6, with D possibly being TRBD1 (5 bases). The CDR3 is 16 residues long. Per the germline V gene, CDR1 is SGHVS and CDR2 is FQNEAQ. The CDR3 DNA sequence: TGTGCCAGCAGCCCGGGGGGGAGCTCCTATAATTCACCCCTCTACTTT. Translating gives CASSPGGSSYNSPLYF.

V and J are TRBV25-1 and TRBJ2-3; the D call may be TRBD1 or TRBD2 (6 bases each). Trimming shortened V by 4 bases and J by 4 bases, and 18 bases separated the two germline ends. The CDR3 totals 16 residues. Per the germline V gene, CDR1 is MGHDK and CDR2 is SYGVNS. Here the CDR3 reads CASSARPGGGSDTQYF. The DNA of the CDR3 is TGTGCCAGCAGTGCTAGACCCGGAGGGGGGTCAGATACGCAGTATTTT.

This clonotype has ten or more counts. V gene TRBV19 combines with J gene TRBJ1-2, with 11 bases fitting TRBD1. The trim removed 6 bases at V and 8 bases at J, leaving 8 bases unmatched. The CDR3 loop spans 14 amino acids. Per germline, CDR1 LNHDA and CDR2 SQIVND (reference sequence). The CDR3 reads CASRWTGGGSGYTF. CDR3 DNA sequence: TGTGCCAGTAGATGGACAGGGGGCGGGAGCGGCTACACCTTC. The complete variable domain, with remaining parts taken from reference TRBV19 and TRBJ1-2, reads DGGITQSPKYLFRKEGQNVTLSCEQNLNHDAMYWYRQDPGQGLRLIYYSQIVNDFQKGDIAEGYSVSREKKESFPLTVTSAQKNPTAFYLCASRWTGGGSGYTFGSGTRLTVV.

This clonotype has ten or more counts. The V and J genes are TRBV20-1 and TRBJ2-5; the D gene is possibly TRBD1 (6 bases). Germline loops: CDR1 DFQATT, CDR2 SNEGSKA (reference sequence). There are 16 residues in the CDR3. Trimming removed 3 bases from V and 1 base from J, with 18 bases in between. In DNA form, the CDR3 reads TGCAGTGCTAGTCCTAGGCAGTGGGGGCTCCAAGAGACCCAGTACTTC. It is translated as CSASPRQWGLQETQYF.

To note about this clonotype: The conserved phenylalanine or tryptophan is not found at the CDR3 terminus, so this likely reflects a read error. The V gene is TRBV6-2 or TRBV6-3, the J gene TRBJ1-5; 8 bases align to TRBD1. The CDR3 runs 15 residues. Germline V gene lookup returns CDR1 MNHEY and CDR2 SVGEGT. Trimming cost V 4 bases and J 6 bases; bases outside gene matches: 8. The CDR3 nucleotides read TGTGCCAGCAGTTTGGACAGGGTGGGGGGTCAGCCCCAGCATCTT. This gives the protein CASSLDRVGGQPQHL.

This clonotype has at least ten counts. The chain combines TRBV19 with TRBJ1-2, with D maybe TRBD1 (5 bases). CDR3 length equals 14 residues. Trimming pared 5 bases from V and 2 bases from J, leaving 12 bases between. CDR1 is LNHDA, CDR2 SQIVND, per germline (reference sequence). The DNA for the CDR3 is TGTGCCAGTAGTCCCGGGACGGCCAACTATGGCTACACCTTC. It codes for CASSPGTANYGYTF.

This clonotype has at least ten counts. The chain carries TRBV24-1 and TRBJ1-2, with a weak D call TRBD1 (6 bases). Per germline, CDR1 KGHDR and CDR2 SFDVKD. Trimming left V 3 bases short and J 8 bases short, with 9 bases between. This CDR3 has 12 residues. The CDR3 DNA sequence: TGTGCCACCAGTGATACAGGGCTCGGCTACACCTTC. Its protein product is CATSDTGLGYTF.

Comment on this clonotype: This is likely a read error, given that the CDR3 carries no conserved phenylalanine or tryptophan at its end. It is unclear where the CDR3 begins or ends on the DNA, so no DNA is shown, and the CDR3 is as TCRdb lists it. The rearrangement joins TRBV7-8 to TRBJ2-1. The germline V gene encodes CDR1 SGHVS and CDR2 FQNEAQ. The CDR3 totals 8 residues, both ends included. The CDR3 loop is CASSLDLL.

In this sample, this clonotype turned up many times. The rearrangement uses TRBV7-2 and TRBJ1-2; 11 nucleotides match TRBD1. Germline trimming cut 5 bases from V and 8 bases from J; bases unmatched to any gene: 7. Germline CDR1 reads SGHTA; CDR2 reads FQGNSA. The CDR3 extends over 14 amino acids. The CDR3 DNA sequence: TGTGCCAGCAGCACCGGACAGGGGGCGGGCGGCTACACCTTC. Residues: CASSTGQGAGGYTF.

The rearrangement joins TRBV12-3 or TRBV12-4 to TRBJ1-1, with 7 nucleotides matching TRBD1. The CDR3 contains 14 residues. Germline trimming cut 6 bases from V and 6 bases from J; bases unmatched to any gene: 10. CDR3 bases: TGTGCCAGCAGGCCGACAGGGAAGACGGCTGAAGCTTTCTTT. Amino acid sequence: CASRPTGKTAEAFF.

This clonotype was counted many times. This chain uses TRBV10-3 with TRBJ2-2, with a tentative D call TRBD2 (5 bases). V lost 3 bases and J lost 6, with 14 bases in between. In germline, CDR1 is ENHRY, CDR2 SYGVKD. The CDR3 loop spans 15 amino acids. CDR3 nucleotide sequence: TGTGCCATCAGTGAAGTAAAAGGAGGCCCCGGGGAGCTGTTTTTT. Protein sequence: CAISEVKGGPGELFF.

This clonotype was recorded many times. This sequence joins TRBV18 and TRBJ2-5; D is possibly TRBD2 (6 bases). CDR1 and CDR2 from the germline V gene are KGHSH and LQKENI. The CDR3 runs 13 residues. V was clipped by 6 bases and J by 5 bases, with 13 bases between them. CDR3 loop: CASSSGLGETQYF. The CDR3 DNA reads TGTGCCAGCTCTTCGGGACTTGGGGAGACCCAGTACTTC. Full variable domain (rest looked up from reference TRBV18 and TRBJ2-5): NAGVMQNPRHLVRRRGQEARLRCSPMKGHSHVYWYRQLPEEGLKFMVYLQKENIIDESGMPKERFSAEFPKEGPSILRIQQVVRGDSAAYFCASSSGLGETQYFGPGTRLLVL.

This clonotype was recorded a few times. V gene TRBV18 combines with J gene TRBJ2-5, with D possibly being TRBD1 (5 bases). This CDR3 has 12 residues. With 6 bases removed from V and 5 bases from J, the gap between germline ends came to 10 bases. CDR1 KGHSH and CDR2 LQKENI come from the germline V gene. CDR3 loop: CASSPGFETQYF. The DNA for the CDR3 is TGTGCCAGCTCTCCAGGGTTTGAGACCCAGTACTTC.

This clonotype was counted ten times or more. The chain links TRBV4-1 to TRBJ2-3, with 8 bases that match TRBD2. The V gene end was trimmed by 1 base and the J gene end by 6 bases; junction bases not matched to a gene: 9. The germline gives CDR1 MGHRA, CDR2 YSYEKL. This CDR3 spans 16 amino acids. The CDR3 loop reads CASSQGRAGVGDTQYF. Here the CDR3 DNA reads TGCGCCAGCAGCCAAGGAAGAGCGGGAGTAGGGGATACGCAGTATTTT.

This clonotype was seen a handful of times. V usage is TRBV5-6 and J usage is TRBJ1-1; D uncertain. Trimming removed 4 bases at V and 7 bases at J, with 17 bases between. CDR3 length: 14 amino acids. Germline V gives CDR1 SGHDT, CDR2 YYEEEE. CDR3 nucleotide sequence: TGTGCCAGCAGCGGGTCGGGATCCTACGGTGAAGCTTTCTTT. Amino acid sequence: CASSGSGSYGEAFF.

This clonotype was recorded at least ten times. The chain joins TRBV6-5 to TRBJ1-4; tentative D call: TRBD1 (5 bases). Germline V CDR1 and CDR2: MNHEY, SVGAGI. This CDR3 is built from 13 residues. Trimming took off 8 bases at V and 4 bases at J, with 11 bases between the two ends. The CDR3 DNA reads as TGTGCCAGCCGAGACAGCCTTAATGAAAAACTGTTTTTT. This translates into CASRDSLNEKLFF.

This clonotype was seen many times. This chain links TRBV5-1 with TRBJ2-7; TRBD1 might be the D (7 bases). The V gene's germline CDR1 is SGHRS and CDR2 YFSETQ. This CDR3 has 15 amino acids. V was trimmed by 9 bases and J by 0 bases, leaving 19 bases between them. CDR3 nucleotides: TGCGCCACCTCCCCAGGGGGGACATTCTCCTACGAGCAGTACTTC. This translates into CATSPGGTFSYEQYF.

The V gene is TRBV2, the J gene TRBJ2-1, with D possibly being TRBD1 (5 bases). Germline V gene sequence: CDR1 SNHLY, CDR2 FYNNEI. CDR3 length: 15 amino acids. V lost 11 bases to trimming and J lost 12 bases, with 29 bases between them. This chain's CDR3 is CAGQHDAVEHGAQFF. DNA for the CDR3: TGTGCCGGACAACATGACGCGGTAGAACACGGTGCGCAGTTCTTC.